The 21 T cell receptor beta chains below all came from one sample that was sequenced in a study of shared clonotypes between healthy human individuals. Only in-frame clones appear in the TCRdb table, and some are missing; sequencing was by immunoSEQ multiplex PCR. Counted here are around 1.1 million clones, roughly 80% occurring once; the ten biggest clones make up about 0.89%. Sequenced material: memory CD4+ T cells from PBMCs. As to subset: CD45RA-negative fraction. These receptors were obtained from a man aged 18-30 years in good health. Some clones in this sample may be carry-over from other donors' samples.

The chain links TRBV4-1 to TRBJ1-3; a weak D match, TRBD1 (6 bases). The CDR3 is 18 amino acids. CDR1 is MGHRA, CDR2 YSYEKL, per germline. V was cut by 0 bases and J by 4 bases, with 19 bases left in between. The DNA of the CDR3 is TGCGCCAGCAGCCAAGATCGCCTGGGGGGGGCGGTAGGAAACACCATATATTTT. Translation gives CASSQDRLGGAVGNTIYF.

Comment on this clone: At one boundary the junction diverges from the germline segment, which might be a read error. CDR3 protein: CATSRQGASDEQYF. In DNA, the CDR3 is TGTGCCACCAGCCGACAGGGGGCATCGGACGAGCAGTACTTC. The chain uses TRBV11-2 and TRBJ2-7; 10 bases align to TRBD1. The CDR3 runs to 14 residues. Germline CDR1 is SGHAT and CDR2 is FQNNGV.

The chain uses TRBV7-9 and TRBJ1-5; unclear D gene. This CDR3 contains 15 residues. Germline CDR1 is SEHNR and CDR2 is FQNEAQ (reference sequence). Deletions cut 3 bases from V and 6 bases from J, with 15 bases between. CDR3 protein: CASSFAGSGVQPQHF. The CDR3 DNA is TGTGCCAGCAGCTTTGCGGGGAGCGGTGTTCAGCCCCAGCATTTT.

V gene TRBV5-1 combines with J gene TRBJ1-2; 10 nucleotides agree with TRBD1. The V gene's germline CDR1 is SGHRS and CDR2 YFSETQ. V lost 7 bases and J lost 8; bases outside the gene matches: 11. This CDR3 region has 14 residues. DNA of the CDR3: TGCGCCAGCTCCCGGGACAGGGGAGGAGGAGGCTACACCTTC. Amino acid sequence: CASSRDRGGGGYTF. The whole variable domain, remainder taken from reference TRBV5-1 and TRBJ1-2, is KAGVTQTPRYLIKTRGQQVTLSCSPISGHRSVSWYQQTPGQGLQFLFEYFSETQRNKGNFPGRFSGRQFSNSRSEMNVSTLELGDSALYLCASSRDRGGGGYTFGSGTRLTVV.

The V gene is TRBV6-5, the J gene TRBJ1-5, with 8 nucleotides matching TRBD1. The germline V gene encodes CDR1 MNHEY and CDR2 SVGAGI. CDR3 length: 15 amino acids. Trimming cost V 2 bases and J 3 bases; bases outside gene matches: 3. The CDR3, as DNA: TGTGCCAGCAGTTACCCGGACAGGGTCAATCAGCCCCAGCATTTT. This gives the protein CASSYPDRVNQPQHF.

This sequence joins TRBV18 and TRBJ1-1, with D unresolved. Germline CDR1 is KGHSH and CDR2 is LQKENI. The CDR3 sequence is 15 residues long. Trimming shortened V by 2 bases and J by 0 bases, and 10 bases separated the two germline ends. The CDR3 sequence is CASSPLHAMNTEAFF. CDR3 DNA: TGTGCCAGCTCACCATTACACGCCATGAACACTGAAGCTTTCTTT.

As regards this clone: Other DNA sequences within the sample encode an identical CDR3. The chain is built from TRBV29-1 and TRBJ2-3; D gene unclear. CDR1 is SQVTM and CDR2 is ANQGSEA in the germline V gene. V was trimmed by 3 bases and J by 6 bases, leaving 7 bases between them. The CDR3 has 11 amino acids. CDR3 region: CSVDRRDTQYF. CDR3 nucleotide sequence: TGCAGCGTTGATCGGCGGGATACGCAGTATTTT.

This clone showed up just a few times. This chain uses TRBV7-6 with TRBJ1-5; tentatively, D is TRBD1 (5 bases). Trimming took off 5 bases at V and 2 bases at J, with 10 bases between the two ends. Germline V CDR1 and CDR2: SGHVS, FNYEAQ. The CDR3 is made up of 14 amino acids. CDR3 bases: TGTGCCAGCAGCAGGGACGTGGGCAATCAGCCCCAGCATTTT. This translates into CASSRDVGNQPQHF.

The gene calls are TRBV7-3 and TRBJ2-3, with D perhaps assigned TRBD1 or TRBD2 (5 bases each). The germline gives CDR1 SGHTA, CDR2 FQGTGA. The V end was cut by 1 base, the J end by 2 bases, with 19 bases between. CDR3 size: 18 residues. CDR3 amino acids: CASSLNGASTLITDTQYF. DNA of the CDR3: TGTGCCAGCAGCTTAAACGGGGCGTCAACCCTAATCACAGATACGCAGTATTTT. Looking up the rest from reference TRBV7-3 and TRBJ2-3 gives the full variable domain: GAGVSQTPSNKVTEKGKYVELRCDPISGHTALYWYRQSLGQGPEFLIYFQGTGAADDSGLPNDRFFAVRPEGSVSTLKIQRTERGDSAVYLCASSLNGASTLITDTQYFGPGTRLTVL.

This clone was seen only a few times. CDR3 residues: CASSSAAREGEKLFF. In DNA, the CDR3 is TGTGCCAGCAGCTCGGCCGCCAGGGAGGGTGAAAAACTGTTTTTT. The chain joins TRBV5-4 to TRBJ1-4; tentatively, D is TRBD1 (5 bases). Per germline, CDR1 SGHNT and CDR2 YYREEE (reference sequence). Trimming pared 3 bases from V and 7 bases from J, leaving 16 bases between. The CDR3 is made up of 15 amino acids.

A word on this clone: It may be a read error: a sequence one base away is much more abundant. Other DNA sequences in the same sample also yield this CDR3. The rearrangement links TRBV4-2 to TRBJ2-7, with 12 positions matching TRBD2. The CDR3 loop spans 15 amino acids. Per the germline V gene, CDR1 is LGHNA and CDR2 is YNFKEQ. Trimming took 1 base from V and 4 from J; bases not matched to a gene: 2. The CDR3 reads CASSQGLAGVYEQYF. CDR3 nucleotide sequence: TGTGCCAGCAGCCAAGGACTAGCGGGAGTGTACGAGCAGTACTTC.

This clone was counted ten times or more. The V and J genes are TRBV5-5 and TRBJ1-1, with D perhaps matching TRBD1 (5 bases). The CDR3 has 15 residues. Germline V gene data show CDR1 as SGHKS and CDR2 as YYEKEE (reference sequence). V was clipped by 0 bases and J by 2 bases, with 11 bases between them. The CDR3 spells CASSLAGGINTEAFF. Here the CDR3 DNA reads TGTGCCAGCAGCTTGGCCGGGGGAATAAACACTGAAGCTTTCTTT.

Notes on this clone: Different DNA sequences within this sample yield the same CDR3. This chain connects TRBV5-1 to TRBJ2-7; no clear D. Per the germline V gene, CDR1 is SGHRS and CDR2 is YFSETQ. There are 14 residues in the CDR3. Trimming removed 0 bases at V and 0 bases at J, with 7 bases between. CDR3 nucleotide sequence: TGCGCCAGCAGCTTGGCCCCAGTCTCCTACGAGCAGTACTTC. Translated, it gives CASSLAPVSYEQYF.

The J gene is TRBJ1-2, the V gene TRBV7-2, with 9 positions matching TRBD1. There are 16 residues in the CDR3. The V segment lost 1 base and the J segment 4 bases; nucleotides outside the gene matches: 7. The germline V gene encodes CDR1 SGHTA and CDR2 FQGNSA. CDR3 sequence (DNA): TGTGCCAGCAGCTTAGGGTCGGGACAGGGCGGCTATGGCTACACCTTC. The encoded protein is CASSLGSGQGGYGYTF.

The V and J genes are TRBV23-1 and TRBJ2-7, with a possible D match to TRBD1 (6 bases). TRBV23-1 is noted as an ORF with a role that remains uncertain. The V end lost 8 bases, the J end lost 2 bases, and 16 bases lay between the germline ends. The CDR3 extends over 14 amino acids. CDR3 region: CASPQDRGTYEQYF. The DNA of the CDR3 is TGCGCCAGCCCGCAAGATAGGGGGACCTACGAGCAGTACTTC.

The rearrangement joins TRBV27 to TRBJ1-2; D call uncertain. Germline values: CDR1 MNHEY, CDR2 SMNVEV (reference sequence). The CDR3 contains 13 residues. Deletions cut 1 base from V and 2 bases from J, with 5 bases between. The CDR3 coding sequence is TGTGCCAGCAGTTTATACAGCAACTATGGCTACACCTTC. Translated: CASSLYSNYGYTF.

Comment on this clone: A much larger clone is a single base away; this may be a read error. Other nucleotide sequences from this sample produce the same CDR3. The chain links TRBV30 to TRBJ1-5; D is ambiguous. Germline V gene data show CDR1 as GTSNPN and CDR2 as SVGIG (reference sequence). CDR3 size: 14 residues. The CDR3 region is CAWSDTISNQPQHF. CDR3 sequence (DNA): TGCGCCTGGAGTGACACCATTAGCAATCAGCCCCAGCATTTT.

This clone was observed a few times. This rearrangement joins TRBV19 to TRBJ1-5; D remains unclear. CDR1 is LNHDA, CDR2 SQIVND, per germline (reference sequence). Trimming shortened V by 5 bases and J by 3 bases, and 8 bases separated the two germline ends. The CDR3 loop spans 13 amino acids. CDR3 sequence reads: CASSSRFNQPQHF. CDR3 coding DNA: TGTGCCAGTAGTTCCCGGTTCAATCAGCCCCAGCATTTT.

The chain recombines TRBV18 with TRBJ1-5; a weak D match, TRBD1 (6 bases). The CDR3 runs to 14 residues. From germline, CDR1 is KGHSH and CDR2 LQKENI. The V end was cut by 4 bases, the J end by 3 bases, with 10 bases between. This CDR3 is CASSQQGINQPQHF. The CDR3 nucleotides are TGTGCCAGCTCACAACAGGGTATCAATCAGCCCCAGCATTTT. Drawing the rest from reference TRBV18 and TRBJ1-5, the complete variable domain is NAGVMQNPRHLVRRRGQEARLRCSPMKGHSHVYWYRQLPEEGLKFMVYLQKENIIDESGMPKERFSAEFPKEGPSILRIQQVVRGDSAAYFCASSQQGINQPQHFGDGTRLSIL.

The gene calls are TRBV28 and TRBJ1-5; the D gene is possibly TRBD1 (5 bases). V shed 5 bases and J shed 0 bases, with 11 bases lying between them. CDR1 is MDHEN and CDR2 is SYDVKM in the germline V gene. The CDR3 totals 15 residues. In DNA, the CDR3 is TGTGCCAGCAGTCCCGACAGCTATAGCAATCAGCCCCAGCATTTT. This codes for CASSPDSYSNQPQHF.

The V and J genes are TRBV4-1 and TRBJ2-7; D is undetermined. This CDR3 contains 17 residues. V lost 5 bases, J lost 0 bases, and 20 bases lay in between. The germline gives CDR1 MGHRA, CDR2 YSYEKL. The DNA of the CDR3 is TGCGCCAGCAGCGGTACGACATTCTTTACCAGCTCCTACGAGCAGTACTTC. Its protein product is CASSGTTFFTSSYEQYF.